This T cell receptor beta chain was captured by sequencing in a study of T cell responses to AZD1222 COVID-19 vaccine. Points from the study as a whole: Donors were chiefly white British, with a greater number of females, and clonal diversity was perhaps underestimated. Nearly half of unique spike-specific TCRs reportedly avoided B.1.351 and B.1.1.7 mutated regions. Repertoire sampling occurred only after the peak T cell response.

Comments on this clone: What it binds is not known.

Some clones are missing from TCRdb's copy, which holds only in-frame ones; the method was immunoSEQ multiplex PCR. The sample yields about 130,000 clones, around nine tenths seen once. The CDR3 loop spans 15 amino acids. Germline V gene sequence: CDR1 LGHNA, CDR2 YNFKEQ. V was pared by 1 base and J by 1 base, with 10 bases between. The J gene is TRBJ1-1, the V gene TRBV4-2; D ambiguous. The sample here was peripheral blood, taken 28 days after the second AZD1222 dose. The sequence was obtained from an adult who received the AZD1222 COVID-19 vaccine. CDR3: CASSQGLATNTEAFF. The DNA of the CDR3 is TGTGCCAGCAGCCAAGGGTTGGCCACGAACACTGAAGCTTTCTTT.